This TCR beta chain is from a study of blood T cell repertoires in COVID-19. Study in general: COVID-19 samples from acute and convalescent phases originated in the United States, Italy and Spain.

In the authors' methods: Reference gene primer amplification gave nucleated cell count estimates. Clones were read by immunoSEQ multiplex PCR, and TCRdb kept only the in-frame ones, dropping some. The D gene and trimming were derived from the DNA, and the V and J assignments and clone size from that table. The sample has more than 150,000 clones; approximately 87% are singletons. The CDR3 length is 16 residues. The source material was peripheral blood. The V and J genes are TRBV21-1 and TRBJ1-5. TRBV21-1 is a pseudogene. The receptor was derived from a woman younger than 35 who had recovered from COVID-19. The CDR3 bases are TGTGCCAGCAGCATAGTGAGCGGGCAAGGCAATCAGCCCCAGCATTTT. Amino acid sequence: CASSIVSGQGNQPQHF.